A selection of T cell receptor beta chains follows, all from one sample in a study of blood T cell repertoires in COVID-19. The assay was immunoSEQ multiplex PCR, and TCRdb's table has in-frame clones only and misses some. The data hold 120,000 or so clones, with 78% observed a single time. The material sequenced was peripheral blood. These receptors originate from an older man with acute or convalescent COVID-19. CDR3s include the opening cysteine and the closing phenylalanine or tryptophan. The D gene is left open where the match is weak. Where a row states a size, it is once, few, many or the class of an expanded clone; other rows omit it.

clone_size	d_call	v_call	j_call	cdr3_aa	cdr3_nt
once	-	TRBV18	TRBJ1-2	CASSGTPGGYTF	TGTGCCAGCTCGGGTACTCCGGGGGGCTACACCTTC
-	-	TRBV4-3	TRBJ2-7	CASSQDRGQSYEQYF	TGCGCCAGCAGCCAAGATCGCGGACAGTCCTACGAGCAGTACTTC
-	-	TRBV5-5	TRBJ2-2	CASSPSPTATGELFF	TGTGCCAGCAGCCCGTCACCGACAGCCACCGGGGAGCTGTTTTTT
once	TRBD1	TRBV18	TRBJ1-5	CASTGAGGNQPQHF	TGTGCCAGCACCGGGGCAGGGGGGAATCAGCCCCAGCATTTT
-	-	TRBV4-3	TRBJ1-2	CASSQDLGRGYGYTF	TGCGCCAGCAGCCAAGATCTTGGACGGGGCTATGGCTACACCTTC
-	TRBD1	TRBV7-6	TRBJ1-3	CASSLTGVSSGNTIYF	TGTGCCAGCAGCTTAACAGGGGTTAGCTCTGGAAACACCATATATTTT
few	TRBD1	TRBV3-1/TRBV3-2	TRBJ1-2	CASSQVLGQGVYGYTF	TGTGCCAGCAGCCAAGTTTTAGGACAGGGGGTCTATGGCTACACCTTC
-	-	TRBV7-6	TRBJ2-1	CASSLNPGSALEFF	TGTGCCAGCAGCTTAAACCCGGGGTCCGCCCTGGAGTTCTTC
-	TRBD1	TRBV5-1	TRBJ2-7	CASSPSGQANEQYF	TGCGCCAGCAGCCCCTCGGGACAGGCCAACGAGCAGTACTTC
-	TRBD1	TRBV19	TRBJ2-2	CASSEGDRADTGELFF	TGTGCCAGTAGCGAGGGGGACAGGGCGGACACCGGGGAGCTGTTTTTT
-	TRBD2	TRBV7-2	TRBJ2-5	CASSLAGGTGWETQYF	TGTGCCAGCAGCCTAGCGGGGGGAACCGGGTGGGAGACCCAGTACTTC
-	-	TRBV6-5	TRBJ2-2	CASRGQHNTGELFF	TGTGCCAGCAGAGGACAGCATAACACCGGGGAGCTGTTTTTT
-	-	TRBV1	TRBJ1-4	CTSSQEREGGLFF	TGCACCAGCAGCCAAGAAAGGGAAGGGGGTCTGTTTTTT
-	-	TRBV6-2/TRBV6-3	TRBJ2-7	CASSPPMGGEQYF	TGTGCCAGCAGTCCCCCGATGGGGGGCGAGCAGTACTTC
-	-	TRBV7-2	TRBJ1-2	CASSPGAASNYGYTF	TGTGCCAGCAGCCCAGGGGCAGCCTCTAACTATGGCTACACCTTC
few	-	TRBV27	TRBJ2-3	CASSLTAGSLTDTQYF	TGTGCCAGCAGTTTAACGGCGGGGTCCCTCACAGATACGCAGTATTTT
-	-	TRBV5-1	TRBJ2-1	CASSSWGPGNEQFF	TGCGCCAGCAGCTCCTGGGGGCCAGGCAATGAGCAGTTCTTC
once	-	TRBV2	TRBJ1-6	CASSPEQANNSPLHF	TGTGCCAGCAGTCCGGAACAGGCCAATAATTCACCCCTCCACTTT
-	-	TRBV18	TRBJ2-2	CASSPLSRAGELFF	TGTGCCAGCTCACCATTGTCCAGGGCCGGGGAGCTGTTTTTT
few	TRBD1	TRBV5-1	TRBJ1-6	CASGTGDQNSPLHF	TGCGCCAGCGGTACAGGGGATCAGAATTCACCCCTCCACTTT
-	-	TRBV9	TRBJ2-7	CASSPRISRGGNEQYF	TGTGCCAGCAGCCCCCGGATCTCTAGGGGGGGGAACGAGCAGTACTTC
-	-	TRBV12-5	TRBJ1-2	CASGLGQQGFATF	TGTGCTAGTGGTTTGGGCCAGCAGGGATTCGCTACCTTC